This T cell receptor beta chain is from a study of control samples from healthy donors and cancer patients. Sequencing used immunoSEQ multiplex PCR; TCRdb keeps in-frame clones, though not all of them. The data show 45,000 or so clones, around 87% seen once. V gave up 11 bases and J gave up 6 bases, with 16 bases separating them. The CDR3 runs to 13 residues. CDR1 is SEHNR, CDR2 FQNEAQ, per germline (reference sequence). The receptor was derived from an older woman with lung cancer. Source material: PBMCs. The chain employs TRBV7-9 and TRBJ1-4, with D possibly matching TRBD1 (5 bases). CDR3 DNA: TGTGCCGCCCACGGGGGGGGAGATGAAAAACTGTTTTTT. It translates to CAAHGGGDEKLFF.